This TCR beta chain was documented in a study of blood T cell repertoires in COVID-19. The wider study: The cDNA or gDNA used as material had been derived from T cells, B-cell-depleted T cells, or PBMCs.

The CDR3 runs to 15 residues. Deletions cut 6 bases from V and 0 bases from J, with 14 bases between. The germline V gene has CDR1 LNHDA and CDR2 SQIVND (reference sequence). Assay: immunoSEQ multiplex PCR; the TCRdb copy retains only in-frame clones and omits some. Of some 300,000 clones listed, over 85% are singletons. Participants were aged about 18 to 100 years from 20 to 30 US areas. Grouping used clinical history reported by participants in a survey and questionnaire. Cohort 3 recovered donors had two negative PCRs, clearance, or symptom resolution. The receptor was isolated from a woman aged 25 to 39 who had recovered from COVID-19. Source material: PBMCs or T cells enriched from blood (not recorded which). This chain joins TRBV19 and TRBJ2-5; the D gene is possibly TRBD2 (5 bases). For the CDR3, the DNA is TGTGCCAGTAGAGAGAAGGAGGACTACCAAGAGACCCAGTACTTC. Translating it yields CASREKEDYQETQYF.